The 2 T cell receptor beta chains reported below all come from one sample, sequenced in a study of T cell repertoires in cytomegalovirus infection. TCRdb reprocessed the reads with MiXCR, giving one entry per CDR3 protein. In the table there are 630,000 or so distinct CDR3 sequences, roughly a quarter of which are singletons. The source material was CD8+ T cells from PBMCs. Every receptor here comes from a human donor in good health (CMV status not recorded). Some clones in this sample may be carry-over from other donors' samples.

This clonotype was detected many times. The chain couples TRBV7-9 to TRBJ2-4, with a weak D call TRBD2 (6 bases). V was trimmed by 4 bases and J by 7 bases, leaving 20 bases between them. Germline CDR1 reads SEHNR; CDR2 reads FQNEAQ (reference sequence). This CDR3 contains 16 residues. The CDR3: CASSSVRDSKVNIQYF. The CDR3 nucleotides are TGTGCCAGCAGCTCTGTCCGGGACTCTAAGGTGAACATTCAGTACTTC.

The chain couples TRBV29-1 to TRBJ1-2; D unclear. The CDR3 spans 12 residues. Trimming pared 0 bases from V and 6 bases from J, leaving 8 bases between. Germline V gives CDR1 SQVTM, CDR2 ANQGSEA. CDR3 DNA sequence: TGCAGCGTTGAAGATCGGCAGAATGGCTACACCTTC. Residues: CSVEDRQNGYTF.